These T cell receptor beta chains were read from a single sample in a study of cytomegalovirus exposure and HLA in healthy donors. The repertoire was sequenced with immunoSEQ multiplex PCR; TCRdb's copy has only in-frame clones and lacks some. The sample has over 200,000 clones; almost 85% are singletons. Material: PBMCs. All receptors come from a woman between 40 and 55 years old in good health and CMV-seronegative. Both conserved end residues are part of each CDR3. A D gene is named only where the DNA matches it firmly. The size entry is marked missing in some rows and otherwise reads once, few, many or a size class.

cdr3_length: 15
j_call: TRBJ2-7
v_call: TRBV11-3
d_call: NA
clone_size: NA
cdr3_aa: CASSPVSGTGYEQYF
cdr3_nt: TGTGCCAGCAGCCCCGTGTCCGGGACTGGCTACGAGCAGTACTTC

cdr3_length: 15
j_call: TRBJ2-1
v_call: TRBV28
d_call: TRBD2
clone_size: NA
cdr3_aa: CASPPTLAGGYEQFF
cdr3_nt: TGTGCCAGCCCCCCCACCCTAGCGGGGGGCTATGAGCAGTTCTTC

cdr3_length: 16
j_call: TRBJ1-2
v_call: TRBV25-1
d_call: TRBD1
clone_size: NA
cdr3_aa: CASSYLSTGAQDGYTF
cdr3_nt: TGTGCCAGCAGTTACCTTAGCACAGGGGCGCAGGATGGCTACACCTTC

cdr3_length: 13
j_call: TRBJ2-5
v_call: TRBV7-2
d_call: NA
clone_size: NA
cdr3_aa: CASSLAREETQYF
cdr3_nt: TGTGCCAGCAGCTTAGCGAGGGAAGAGACCCAGTACTTC

cdr3_length: 16
j_call: TRBJ2-2
v_call: TRBV6-4
d_call: TRBD2
clone_size: NA
cdr3_aa: CASSEQAGGNTGELFF
cdr3_nt: TGTGCCAGCAGTGAACAAGCGGGGGGAAACACCGGGGAGCTGTTTTTT

cdr3_length: 15
j_call: TRBJ1-5
v_call: TRBV9
d_call: NA
clone_size: NA
cdr3_aa: CASSEGGGGSQPQHF
cdr3_nt: TGTGCCAGCAGCGAGGGAGGCGGGGGCAGTCAGCCCCAGCATTTT

cdr3_length: 12
j_call: TRBJ2-5
v_call: TRBV30
d_call: NA
clone_size: NA
cdr3_aa: CAWGREKETQYF
cdr3_nt: TGTGCCTGGGGGAGAGAGAAAGAGACCCAGTACTTC

cdr3_length: 16
j_call: TRBJ1-6
v_call: TRBV18
d_call: TRBD1
clone_size: NA
cdr3_aa: CASSPGRGLRNSPLHF
cdr3_nt: TGTGCCAGCTCACCAGGCAGGGGGCTTAGAAATTCACCCCTCCACTTT

cdr3_length: 18
j_call: TRBJ2-3
v_call: TRBV5-1
d_call: TRBD2
clone_size: NA
cdr3_aa: CASSGGSLAGGGTDTQYF
cdr3_nt: TGCGCCAGCAGCGGTGGATCTCTAGCGGGGGGCGGCACAGATACGCAGTATTTT

cdr3_length: 16
j_call: TRBJ2-7
v_call: TRBV5-1
d_call: TRBD1
clone_size: NA
cdr3_aa: CASSWYTGTGYYEQYF
cdr3_nt: TGCGCCAGCAGCTGGTATACCGGGACAGGGTACTACGAGCAGTACTTC

cdr3_length: 14
j_call: TRBJ1-5
v_call: TRBV6-6
d_call: TRBD1
clone_size: once
cdr3_aa: CASLGTGLNQPQHF
cdr3_nt: TGTGCCAGCCTTGGGACAGGCCTAAATCAGCCCCAGCATTTT

cdr3_length: 14
j_call: TRBJ2-7
v_call: TRBV30
d_call: NA
clone_size: NA
cdr3_aa: CAWSLTQGNYEQYF
cdr3_nt: TGTGCCTGGAGCCTTACGCAGGGAAACTACGAGCAGTACTTC